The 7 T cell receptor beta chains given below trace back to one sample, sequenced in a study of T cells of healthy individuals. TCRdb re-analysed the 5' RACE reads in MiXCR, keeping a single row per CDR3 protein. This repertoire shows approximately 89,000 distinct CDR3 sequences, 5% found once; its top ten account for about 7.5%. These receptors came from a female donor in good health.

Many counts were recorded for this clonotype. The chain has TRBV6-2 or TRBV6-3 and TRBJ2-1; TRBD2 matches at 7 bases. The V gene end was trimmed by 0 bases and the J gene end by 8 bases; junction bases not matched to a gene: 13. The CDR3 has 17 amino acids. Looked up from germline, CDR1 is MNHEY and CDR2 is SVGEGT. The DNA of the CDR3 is TGTGCCAGCAGTTACTCGATGGGCGGGAGTTTTTCATATGAGCAGTTCTTC. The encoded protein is CASSYSMGGSFSYEQFF.

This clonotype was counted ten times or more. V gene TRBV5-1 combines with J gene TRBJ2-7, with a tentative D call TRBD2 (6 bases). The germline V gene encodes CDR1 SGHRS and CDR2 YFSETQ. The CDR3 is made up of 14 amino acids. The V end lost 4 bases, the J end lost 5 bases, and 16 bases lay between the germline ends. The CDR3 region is CASSPSLTSNEQYF. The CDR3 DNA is TGCGCCAGCAGCCCCTCCCTGACTAGTAACGAGCAGTACTTC.

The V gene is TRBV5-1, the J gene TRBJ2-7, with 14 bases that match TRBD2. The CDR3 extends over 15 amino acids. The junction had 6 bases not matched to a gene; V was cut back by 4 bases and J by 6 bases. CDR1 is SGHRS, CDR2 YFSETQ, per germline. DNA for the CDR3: TGCGCCAGCAGCGCTGGACTAGCGGGAGGTGGCGAGCAGTACTTC. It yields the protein CASSAGLAGGGEQYF.

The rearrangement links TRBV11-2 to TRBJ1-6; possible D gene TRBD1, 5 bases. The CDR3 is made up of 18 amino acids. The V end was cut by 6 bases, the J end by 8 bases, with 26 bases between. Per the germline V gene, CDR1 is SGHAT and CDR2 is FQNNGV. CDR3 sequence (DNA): TGTGCCAGCAGTTCCGGGGATATGGGGCCCGTTGATTATTCACCCCTCCACTTT. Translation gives CASSSGDMGPVDYSPLHF.

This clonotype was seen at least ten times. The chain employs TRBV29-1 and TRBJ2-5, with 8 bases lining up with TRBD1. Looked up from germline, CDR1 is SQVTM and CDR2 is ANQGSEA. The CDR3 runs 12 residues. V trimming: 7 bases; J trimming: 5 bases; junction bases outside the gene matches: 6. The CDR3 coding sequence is TGCAGCGCTGACAGGGGTAGGGAGACCCAGTACTTC. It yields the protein CSADRGRETQYF.

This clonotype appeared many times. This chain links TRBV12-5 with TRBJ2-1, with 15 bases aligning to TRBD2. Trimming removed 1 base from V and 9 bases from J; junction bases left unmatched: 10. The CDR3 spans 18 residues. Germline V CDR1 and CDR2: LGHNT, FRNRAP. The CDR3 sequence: CASGLAGLAGGPPGEQFF. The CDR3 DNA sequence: TGTGCTAGTGGTTTGGCAGGACTAGCGGGAGGGCCCCCCGGTGAGCAGTTCTTC.

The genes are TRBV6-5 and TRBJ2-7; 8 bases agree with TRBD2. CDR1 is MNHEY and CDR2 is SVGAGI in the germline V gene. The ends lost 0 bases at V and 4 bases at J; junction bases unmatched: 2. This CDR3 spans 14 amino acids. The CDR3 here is CASSYSSGIYEQYF. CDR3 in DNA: TGTGCCAGCAGTTACTCTAGCGGGATATACGAGCAGTACTTC.